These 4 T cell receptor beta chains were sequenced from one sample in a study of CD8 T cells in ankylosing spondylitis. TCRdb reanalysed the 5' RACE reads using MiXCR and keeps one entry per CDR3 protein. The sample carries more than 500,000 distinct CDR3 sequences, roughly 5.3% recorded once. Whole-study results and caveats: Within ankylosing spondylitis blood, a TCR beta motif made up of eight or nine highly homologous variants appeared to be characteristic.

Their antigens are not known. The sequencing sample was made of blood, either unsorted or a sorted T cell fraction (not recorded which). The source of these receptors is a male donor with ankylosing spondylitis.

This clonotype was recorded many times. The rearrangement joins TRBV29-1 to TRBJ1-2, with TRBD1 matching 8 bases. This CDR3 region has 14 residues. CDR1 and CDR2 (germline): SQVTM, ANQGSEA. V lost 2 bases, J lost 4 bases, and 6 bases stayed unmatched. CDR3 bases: TGCAGCGTTGAACCCAGGGGGCATAGCTATGGCTACACCTTC. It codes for CSVEPRGHSYGYTF.

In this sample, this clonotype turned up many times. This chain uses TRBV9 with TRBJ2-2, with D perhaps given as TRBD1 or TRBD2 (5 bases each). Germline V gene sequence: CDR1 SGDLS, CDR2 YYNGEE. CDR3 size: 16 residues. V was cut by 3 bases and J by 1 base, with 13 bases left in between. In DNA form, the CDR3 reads TGTGCCAGCAGCGCAAGAGGGACGGTGAACACCGGGGAGCTGTTTTTT. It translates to CASSARGTVNTGELFF.

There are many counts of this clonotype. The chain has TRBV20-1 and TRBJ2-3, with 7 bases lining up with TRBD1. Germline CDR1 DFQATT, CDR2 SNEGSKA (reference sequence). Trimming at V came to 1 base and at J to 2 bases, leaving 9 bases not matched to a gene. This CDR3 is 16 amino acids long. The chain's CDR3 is CSARVRRQGYTDTQYF. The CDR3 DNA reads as TGCAGTGCTAGAGTAAGGAGACAGGGATACACAGATACGCAGTATTTT.

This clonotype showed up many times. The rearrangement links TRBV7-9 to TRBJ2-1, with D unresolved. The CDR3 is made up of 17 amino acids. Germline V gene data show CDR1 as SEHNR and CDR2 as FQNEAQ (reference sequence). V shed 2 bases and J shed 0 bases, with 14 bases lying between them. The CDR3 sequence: CASSLSGSSDSYNEQFF. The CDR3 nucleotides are TGTGCCAGCAGCTTAAGTGGTTCCTCCGACTCCTACAATGAGCAGTTCTTC.